These T cell receptor beta chains were read from a single sample in a study of blood T cell repertoires in COVID-19. Produced via immunoSEQ multiplex PCR; TCRdb's table is partial and in-frame only. The repertoire includes around 260,000 clones, less than 90% of them detected once, and approximately 2% sits in the top ten. Sequenced: peripheral blood. These receptors were collected from a man between 25 and 39 years old with active or convalescent COVID-19. CDR3s include the opening cysteine and the closing phenylalanine or tryptophan. D genes are given only for firm matches. Clone size is not always given. Where it is, it says once, few, many or a class for expanded clones.

clone_size: -; d_call: TRBD1; v_call: TRBV19; j_call: TRBJ1-5; cdr3_aa: CASSYFGQEVGQPQHF; cdr3_nt: TGTGCCAGTAGTTACTTCGGACAGGAGGTGGGTCAGCCCCAGCATTTT
clone_size: -; d_call: TRBD2; v_call: TRBV2; j_call: TRBJ2-1; cdr3_aa: CASSELRGANNEQFF; cdr3_nt: TGTGCCAGCAGTGAATTGCGGGGGGCCAATAATGAGCAGTTCTTC
clone_size: -; d_call: -; v_call: TRBV7-9; j_call: TRBJ1-5; cdr3_aa: CASSSDGQPQHF; cdr3_nt: TGTGCCAGCAGTTCCGACGGGCAGCCCCAGCATTTT
clone_size: -; d_call: -; v_call: TRBV3-1/TRBV3-2; j_call: TRBJ1-1; cdr3_aa: CASSPWTVNTEAFF; cdr3_nt: TGTGCCAGCAGCCCCTGGACAGTAAACACTGAAGCTTTCTTT
clone_size: -; d_call: -; v_call: TRBV15; j_call: TRBJ2-7; cdr3_aa: CATGDMYSYEQYF; cdr3_nt: TGTGCCACAGGGGACATGTACTCCTACGAGCAGTACTTC
clone_size: -; d_call: TRBD1; v_call: TRBV7-8; j_call: TRBJ2-7; cdr3_aa: CASSEQGATHEQYF; cdr3_nt: TGTGCCAGCAGTGAACAGGGGGCAACCCACGAGCAGTACTTC
clone_size: -; d_call: -; v_call: TRBV3-1/TRBV3-2; j_call: TRBJ2-3; cdr3_aa: CASSQEIGVVADTQYF; cdr3_nt: TGTGCCAGCAGCCAGGAAATCGGAGTCGTTGCAGATACGCAGTATTTT
clone_size: once; d_call: -; v_call: TRBV2; j_call: TRBJ1-4; cdr3_aa: CASSRQGTNEKLFF; cdr3_nt: TGTGCCAGCAGCAGGCAGGGAACTAATGAAAAACTGTTTTTT
clone_size: -; d_call: TRBD1; v_call: TRBV7-8; j_call: TRBJ1-4; cdr3_aa: CASSLGQHEKLFF; cdr3_nt: TGTGCCAGCAGCCTGGGACAGCATGAAAAACTGTTTTTT
clone_size: -; d_call: TRBD2; v_call: TRBV27; j_call: TRBJ2-7; cdr3_aa: CASSPIYPPGGSYEQYF; cdr3_nt: TGTGCCAGCAGTCCCATATACCCCCCGGGAGGGTCCTACGAGCAGTACTTC
clone_size: -; d_call: TRBD1; v_call: TRBV29-1; j_call: TRBJ1-2; cdr3_aa: CSGTGGYGYTF; cdr3_nt: TGCAGCGGGACAGGGGGCTATGGCTACACCTTC
clone_size: -; d_call: TRBD1; v_call: TRBV28; j_call: TRBJ1-1; cdr3_aa: CASSFRDRLNTEAFF; cdr3_nt: TGTGCCAGCAGTTTCCGGGACAGGTTGAACACTGAAGCTTTCTTT
clone_size: -; d_call: -; v_call: TRBV12-3/TRBV12-4; j_call: TRBJ1-6; cdr3_aa: CASSFEEAPLHF; cdr3_nt: TGTGCCAGCAGTTTCGAAGAGGCACCCCTCCACTTT
clone_size: -; d_call: TRBD1; v_call: TRBV7-2; j_call: TRBJ2-7; cdr3_aa: CASRDSMGQPFYEQYF; cdr3_nt: TGTGCCAGCAGAGACTCAATGGGACAGCCCTTCTACGAGCAGTACTTC
clone_size: -; d_call: TRBD1; v_call: TRBV19; j_call: TRBJ1-5; cdr3_aa: CASSMEQGASQPQHF; cdr3_nt: TGTGCCAGTAGTATGGAGCAGGGGGCAAGTCAGCCCCAGCATTTT
clone_size: -; d_call: -; v_call: TRBV3-1/TRBV3-2; j_call: TRBJ2-7; cdr3_aa: CASSQDTYEQYF; cdr3_nt: TGTGCCAGCAGCCAAGATACCTACGAGCAGTACTTC
clone_size: once; d_call: TRBD2; v_call: TRBV7-3; j_call: TRBJ2-3; cdr3_aa: CASSLAGGTDTQYF; cdr3_nt: TGTGCCAGCAGCTTAGCGGGGGGCACAGATACGCAGTATTTT
clone_size: -; d_call: -; v_call: TRBV29-1; j_call: TRBJ2-7; cdr3_aa: CSVEPVQGAEQYF; cdr3_nt: TGCAGCGTTGAACCTGTACAGGGAGCCGAGCAGTACTTC
clone_size: few; d_call: -; v_call: TRBV3-1/TRBV3-2; j_call: TRBJ2-7; cdr3_aa: CASSQVYMGGEQYF; cdr3_nt: TGTGCCAGCAGCCAAGTTTATATGGGGGGCGAGCAGTACTTC
clone_size: -; d_call: -; v_call: TRBV19; j_call: TRBJ1-1; cdr3_aa: CASSPGGGNTEAFF; cdr3_nt: TGTGCCAGTAGTCCGGGAGGCGGGAACACTGAAGCTTTCTTT
clone_size: -; d_call: -; v_call: TRBV19; j_call: TRBJ1-5; cdr3_aa: CASKDEKRGNQPQHF; cdr3_nt: TGTGCCAGTAAGGACGAAAAAAGGGGGAATCAGCCCCAGCATTTT
clone_size: -; d_call: TRBD2; v_call: TRBV10-3; j_call: TRBJ2-1; cdr3_aa: CAIPPPAGGTYNEQFF; cdr3_nt: TGTGCCATCCCCCCCCCAGCGGGGGGAACCTACAATGAGCAGTTCTTC
clone_size: -; d_call: -; v_call: TRBV4-3; j_call: TRBJ2-7; cdr3_aa: CASSQDARGRNYEQYF; cdr3_nt: TGCGCCAGCAGCCAAGATGCCCGGGGGAGGAACTACGAGCAGTACTTC
clone_size: -; d_call: TRBD2; v_call: TRBV4-1; j_call: TRBJ2-5; cdr3_aa: CASSLTAGGIQETQYF; cdr3_nt: TGCGCCAGCAGCCTGACAGCGGGGGGTATTCAAGAGACCCAGTACTTC
clone_size: -; d_call: -; v_call: TRBV18; j_call: TRBJ1-1; cdr3_aa: CASSPQRIFDTELLAFF; cdr3_nt: TGTGCCAGCTCACCCCAGAGAATCTTTGATACGGAGTTGTTGGCTTTCTTT
clone_size: few; d_call: -; v_call: TRBV5-5; j_call: TRBJ2-7; cdr3_aa: CASSLEGGLGYEQYF; cdr3_nt: TGTGCCAGCAGCTTGGAGGGGGGGCTCGGATACGAGCAGTACTTC
clone_size: once; d_call: TRBD2; v_call: TRBV19; j_call: TRBJ2-7; cdr3_aa: CASSQMAGGDEQYF; cdr3_nt: TGTGCCAGTAGCCAAATGGCGGGGGGGGACGAGCAGTACTTC
clone_size: once; d_call: -; v_call: TRBV3-1/TRBV3-2; j_call: TRBJ1-5; cdr3_aa: CASRPETYSNQPQHF; cdr3_nt: TGTGCCAGCAGACCCGAAACCTATAGCAATCAGCCCCAGCATTTT
clone_size: -; d_call: -; v_call: TRBV19; j_call: TRBJ1-4; cdr3_aa: CASRSGEYEKLFF; cdr3_nt: TGTGCCAGCCGTTCAGGGGAATACGAAAAACTGTTTTTT
clone_size: -; d_call: TRBD1; v_call: TRBV4-3; j_call: TRBJ2-1; cdr3_aa: CASSPGTASGNEQFF; cdr3_nt: TGCGCCAGCAGCCCCGGGACAGCCTCTGGCAATGAGCAGTTCTTC
clone_size: -; d_call: TRBD1; v_call: TRBV6-5; j_call: TRBJ1-2; cdr3_aa: CATRTGVYGYTF; cdr3_nt: TGTGCCACCCGGACAGGGGTATATGGCTACACCTTC
clone_size: -; d_call: -; v_call: TRBV4-1; j_call: TRBJ2-7; cdr3_aa: CASSQDEEPGGVYEQYF; cdr3_nt: TGCGCCAGCAGCCAAGATGAGGAACCGGGTGGAGTCTACGAGCAGTACTTC
clone_size: few; d_call: TRBD2; v_call: TRBV6-6; j_call: TRBJ2-7; cdr3_aa: CASSNLRLAVAYEQYF; cdr3_nt: TGTGCCAGCAGTAACCTCCGACTAGCGGTGGCCTACGAGCAGTACTTC
clone_size: -; d_call: -; v_call: TRBV30; j_call: TRBJ2-1; cdr3_aa: CAWDRPLNEQFF; cdr3_nt: TGTGCCTGGGACAGGCCACTTAATGAGCAGTTCTTC
clone_size: -; d_call: TRBD2; v_call: TRBV29-1; j_call: TRBJ2-1; cdr3_aa: CSVEGTSGHNEQFF; cdr3_nt: TGCAGCGTTGAAGGGACTAGCGGGCACAATGAGCAGTTCTTC
clone_size: -; d_call: -; v_call: TRBV7-2; j_call: TRBJ1-6; cdr3_aa: CASSYNNSPLHF; cdr3_nt: TGTGCCAGCAGCTATAATAATTCACCCCTCCACTTT
clone_size: few; d_call: TRBD1; v_call: TRBV7-2; j_call: TRBJ2-2; cdr3_aa: CASSFAGTGNTGELFF; cdr3_nt: TGTGCCAGCAGCTTTGCTGGGACAGGAAACACCGGGGAGCTGTTTTTT
clone_size: -; d_call: -; v_call: TRBV4-1; j_call: TRBJ1-1; cdr3_aa: CASSQKGGLNTEAFF; cdr3_nt: TGCGCCAGCAGCCAGAAGGGGGGGTTGAACACTGAAGCTTTCTTT
clone_size: -; d_call: -; v_call: TRBV7-2; j_call: TRBJ2-3; cdr3_aa: CASSRRTASTDTQYF; cdr3_nt: TGTGCCAGCAGCCGTCGGACAGCTAGCACAGATACGCAGTATTTT
clone_size: -; d_call: -; v_call: TRBV7-9; j_call: TRBJ2-1; cdr3_aa: CASSLTSYNEQFF; cdr3_nt: TGTGCCAGCAGCTTAACCAGTTACAATGAGCAGTTCTTC
clone_size: -; d_call: -; v_call: TRBV19; j_call: TRBJ2-5; cdr3_aa: CASSINREETQYF; cdr3_nt: TGTGCCAGTAGTATTAACAGGGAAGAGACCCAGTACTTC
clone_size: -; d_call: TRBD1; v_call: TRBV27; j_call: TRBJ1-2; cdr3_aa: CASSSRQGVGYGYTF; cdr3_nt: TGTGCCAGCAGTTCCAGACAGGGGGTCGGCTATGGCTACACCTTC
clone_size: few; d_call: TRBD1; v_call: TRBV3-1/TRBV3-2; j_call: TRBJ1-1; cdr3_aa: CASSRPGQGAFEAFF; cdr3_nt: TGTGCCAGCAGCCGACCGGGACAGGGGGCCTTTGAAGCTTTCTTT
clone_size: -; d_call: TRBD1; v_call: TRBV7-6; j_call: TRBJ2-7; cdr3_aa: CASSSPLQGAYEQYF; cdr3_nt: TGTGCCAGCAGCTCGCCATTACAGGGGGCTTACGAGCAGTACTTC
clone_size: -; d_call: TRBD1; v_call: TRBV9; j_call: TRBJ1-3; cdr3_aa: CASSEGGQRSGNTIYF; cdr3_nt: TGTGCCAGCAGCGAGGGGGGACAGCGCTCTGGAAACACCATATATTTT
clone_size: few; d_call: -; v_call: TRBV19; j_call: TRBJ1-6; cdr3_aa: CASSTGGNSPLHF; cdr3_nt: TGTGCCAGTAGTACGGGGGGTAATTCACCCCTCCACTTT
clone_size: few; d_call: TRBD2; v_call: TRBV4-1; j_call: TRBJ2-1; cdr3_aa: CASSQEVAGGSYNEQFF; cdr3_nt: TGCGCCAGCAGCCAAGAAGTGGCGGGGGGGTCCTACAATGAGCAGTTCTTC
clone_size: -; d_call: -; v_call: TRBV7-8; j_call: TRBJ1-5; cdr3_aa: CASSEHRDKRPQHF; cdr3_nt: TGTGCCAGCAGTGAGCACAGGGATAAACGGCCCCAGCATTTT
clone_size: -; d_call: TRBD1; v_call: TRBV5-1; j_call: TRBJ2-5; cdr3_aa: CASSRTGYAETQYF; cdr3_nt: TGCGCCAGCAGTCGGACAGGGTACGCGGAGACCCAGTACTTC
clone_size: -; d_call: TRBD1; v_call: TRBV18; j_call: TRBJ1-5; cdr3_aa: CASSPYRGLIQPQHF; cdr3_nt: TGTGCCAGCTCACCGTACAGGGGGCTCATTCAGCCCCAGCATTTT
clone_size: -; d_call: -; v_call: TRBV10-2; j_call: TRBJ2-2; cdr3_aa: CASSGAGAPNTGELFF; cdr3_nt: TGCGCCAGCAGTGGCGCAGGGGCGCCGAACACCGGGGAGCTGTTTTTT
clone_size: -; d_call: TRBD2; v_call: TRBV4-2; j_call: TRBJ2-3; cdr3_aa: CASSQVSGGVSFTQYF; cdr3_nt: TGTGCCAGCAGCCAAGTTAGCGGGGGGGTTTCCTTCACGCAGTATTTT
clone_size: -; d_call: -; v_call: TRBV5-1; j_call: TRBJ2-3; cdr3_aa: CASREDRPTDTQYF; cdr3_nt: TGCGCCAGCAGAGAAGACAGACCCACAGATACGCAGTATTTT
clone_size: -; d_call: -; v_call: TRBV9; j_call: TRBJ1-3; cdr3_aa: CASSVDTGQNYGNTIYF; cdr3_nt: TGTGCCAGCAGCGTAGACACGGGTCAGAACTATGGAAACACCATATATTTT